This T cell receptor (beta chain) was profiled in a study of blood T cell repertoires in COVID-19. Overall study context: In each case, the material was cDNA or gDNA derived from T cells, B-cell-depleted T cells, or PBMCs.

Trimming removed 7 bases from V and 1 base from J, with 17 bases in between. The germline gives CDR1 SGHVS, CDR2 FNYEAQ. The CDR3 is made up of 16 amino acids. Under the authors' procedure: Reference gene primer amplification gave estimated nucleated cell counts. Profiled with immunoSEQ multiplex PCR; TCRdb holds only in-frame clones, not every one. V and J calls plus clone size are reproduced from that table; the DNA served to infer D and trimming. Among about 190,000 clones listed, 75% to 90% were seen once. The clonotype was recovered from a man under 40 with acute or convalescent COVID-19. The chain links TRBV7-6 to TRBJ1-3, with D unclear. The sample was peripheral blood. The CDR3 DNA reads TGTGCCAGCACCCTCTCAACAGTAACTTCTGGAAACACCATATATTTT. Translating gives CASTLSTVTSGNTIYF.